This T cell receptor beta chain stems from a study of T cells in Graves' hyperthyroidism and ophthalmopathy. V lost 4 bases, J lost 4 bases, and 11 bases lay in between. Per germline, CDR1 ENHRY and CDR2 SYGVKD. This CDR3 is 13 amino acids long. Authors of the study amplified TCR beta CDR3 regions from RNA transcripts. Primed by the HTBI set, a first-round RT-PCR was run on the TCR CDR3. TCRdb ran MiXCR on the multiplex PCR reads and lists one entry per CDR3 protein. Among fewer than 650,000 distinct CDR3 sequences, 14% were seen once, and the ten largest hold more than 6%. This clonotype appeared many times.

The sample was blood. The origin of this receptor is a woman between 18 and 30 years old with Graves' ophthalmopathy. This chain joins TRBV10-3 and TRBJ2-7; D is uncertain. The chain's CDR3 is CAISAESGYEQYF. The CDR3 DNA reads as TGTGCCATCAGTGCAGAGAGTGGTTACGAGCAGTACTTC.